The clone carrying this TCR beta chain has ten or more counts. With 1 base removed from V and 0 bases from J, the gap between germline ends came to 11 bases. The CDR3 has 16 amino acids. Per the germline V gene, CDR1 is SGHTA and CDR2 is FQGTGA. Building the TCR beta libraries relied on iRepertoire HTBI primers, and CDR3 regions underwent Arm-PCR. TCRdb reprocessed the multiplex PCR reads via MiXCR and lists one record per CDR3 protein. This sample has around 400,000 distinct CDR3 sequences, with roughly 15% found just once. The time point here: newly diagnosed GD, antithyroid drugs for less than 3 months. RNA extracted from PBMCs served as the sequencing template. The data were taken from a study of regulatory T cells in long-lasting Graves disease.

This sample comprised peripheral blood mononuclear cells (PBMCs), obtained at new diagnosis, from a patient treated with antithyroid drugs. The chain employs TRBV7-3 and TRBJ2-3; possible D gene TRBD1, 7 bases. This receptor was taken from a female donor with Graves disease. This CDR3 reads CASSLRSGGSTDTQYF. The DNA of the CDR3 is TGTGCCAGCAGCTTAAGATCAGGGGGGAGCACAGATACGCAGTATTTT.